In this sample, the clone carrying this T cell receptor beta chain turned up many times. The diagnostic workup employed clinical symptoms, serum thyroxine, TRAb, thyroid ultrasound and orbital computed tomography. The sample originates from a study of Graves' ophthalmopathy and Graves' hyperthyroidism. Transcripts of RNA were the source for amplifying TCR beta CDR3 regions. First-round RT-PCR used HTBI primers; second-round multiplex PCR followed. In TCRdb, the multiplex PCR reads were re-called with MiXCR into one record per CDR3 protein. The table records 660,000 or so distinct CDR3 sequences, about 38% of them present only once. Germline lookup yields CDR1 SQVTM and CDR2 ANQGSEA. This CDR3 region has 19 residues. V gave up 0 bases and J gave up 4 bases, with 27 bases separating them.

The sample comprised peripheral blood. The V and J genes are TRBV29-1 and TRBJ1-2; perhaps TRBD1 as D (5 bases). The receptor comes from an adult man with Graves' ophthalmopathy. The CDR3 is CSVEDLGSIAGRISYGYTF. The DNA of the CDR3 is TGCAGCGTTGAAGACCTTGGCAGCATAGCGGGACGGATCAGCTATGGCTACACCTTC. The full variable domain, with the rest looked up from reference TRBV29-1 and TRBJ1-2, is SAVISQKPSRDICQRGTSLTIQCQVDSQVTMMFWYRQQPGQSLTLIATANQGSEATYESGFVIDKFPISRPNLTFSTLTVSNMSPEDSSIYLCSVEDLGSIAGRISYGYTFGSGTRLTVV.